The entry that follows covers one T cell receptor (beta chain) sequence. Its antigen is unknown. The sample belongs to a study of blood T cells in healthy people across ages. Study-wide context: About one barcoded beta molecule per two T cells came from capture by template switching.

Each donor supplied 8 to 10 milliliters of peripheral blood. Each sample had at least 6.5 million PBMCs isolated. Study-level results: For the donors, CMV status was unknown and possibly confounded expanded clonotype changes.

Sample-barcoded 5' priming and a J-beta primer mix drove a second PCR of about 6 to 12 cycles. TCRdb fed the 5' RACE reads into MiXCR, producing one record per CDR3 protein. This table holds about 1.4 million distinct CDR3 sequences, approximately 59% found once. The material sequenced was blood. This receptor was identified in a man between 18 and 35 years old in good health.

CDR3 amino acids: CASSPDGGHSYEQYF. CDR3 DNA sequence: TGTGCCAGCAGCCCCGACGGGGGCCACTCCTACGAGCAGTACTTC. The gene calls are TRBV11-2 and TRBJ2-5; D tentatively fits TRBD1 or TRBD2 (6 bases each). The closer fit of TRBJ2-7 to the DNA end suggests the J call may be wrong. Germline lookup yields CDR1 SGHAT and CDR2 FQNNGV. This CDR3 is built from 15 residues.